Below are 25 T cell receptor beta chains sequenced from a single sample in a study of cytomegalovirus exposure and HLA in healthy donors. PCR involved 60 Vbeta and 13 Jbeta primers. Using immunoSEQ multiplex PCR, the repertoire was profiled, and TCRdb retains in-frame clones only, with some absent. The table records 160,000 or so clones, about 78% of them present only once. Sequencing input: PBMCs. These receptors were obtained from a man aged 60 to 69 in good health and CMV-seronegative.

The rearrangement joins TRBV10-2 to TRBJ2-2; 9 bases map to TRBD1. This CDR3 has 15 residues. Germline V lookup: CDR1 WSHSY, CDR2 SAAADI. V was clipped by 7 bases and J by 8 bases; unmatched bases: 11. The CDR3 loop is CASNQQGAFSGELFF. CDR3 bases: TGCGCCAGCAACCAACAGGGGGCCTTTTCAGGGGAGCTGTTTTTT.

As for this clone: Germline is not matched at one junction end, which may reflect a read error. This rearrangement joins TRBV18 to TRBJ1-2, with D possibly TRBD1 on 6 matching bases. The V gene's germline CDR1 is KGHSH and CDR2 LQKENI. This CDR3 is 15 amino acids long. The CDR3 bases are TGTGCCAGCTCACCCCCGGTCTACAGGGACAACGGCTACCCCTTC. This encodes CASSPPVYRDNGYPF.

The CDR3 region is CAWMNWNTEAFF. CDR3 sequence (DNA): TGTGCCTGGATGAACTGGAACACTGAAGCTTTCTTT. This chain uses TRBV30 with TRBJ1-1; D is undetermined. CDR1 is GTSNPN and CDR2 is SVGIG in the germline V gene (reference sequence). With 4 bases removed from V and 1 base from J, the gap between germline ends came to 7 bases. The CDR3 extends over 12 amino acids.

The chain is built from TRBV19 and TRBJ1-2, with D maybe TRBD1 (5 bases). This CDR3 has 15 amino acids. Germline V gives CDR1 LNHDA, CDR2 SQIVND (reference sequence). V was cut by 10 bases and J by 4 bases, with 22 bases left in between. CDR3 in DNA: TGTGCCACCTTAGACGGGGGTCGGAAAGCCTATGGCTACACCTTC. This codes for CATLDGGRKAYGYTF.

V and J are TRBV11-2 and TRBJ2-5; TRBD1 matches at 7 bases. Germline CDR1 SGHAT, CDR2 FQNNGV. After removal of 2 bases from V and 0 bases from J, the junction contained 12 bases not matched to a gene. The CDR3 has 18 residues. This CDR3 is CASSLRAKFGTDQETQYF. CDR3 nucleotide sequence: TGTGCCAGCAGCTTAAGGGCAAAATTTGGGACAGACCAAGAGACCCAGTACTTC.

The chain recombines TRBV7-6 with TRBJ1-3; 7 nucleotides match TRBD1. The CDR3 is 16 amino acids. Germline values: CDR1 SGHVS, CDR2 FNYEAQ. V gave up 5 bases and J gave up 0 bases; unmatched junction bases: 7. The CDR3 DNA sequence: TGTGCCAGCAGCATGACAGGGATCGGCTCTGGAAACACCATATATTTT. Encoded protein: CASSMTGIGSGNTIYF. The whole variable domain, filled in from reference TRBV7-6 and TRBJ1-3, reads GAGVSQSPRYKVTKRGQDVALRCDPISGHVSLYWYRQALGQGPEFLTYFNYEAQQDKSGLPNDRFSAERPEGSISTLTIQRTEQRDSAMYRCASSMTGIGSGNTIYFGEGSWLTVV.

The V and J genes are TRBV12-5 and TRBJ2-7, with 7 nucleotides matching TRBD1. The ends lost 5 bases at V and 2 bases at J; junction bases unmatched: 3. The CDR3 is 13 residues long. Germline loops: CDR1 LGHNT, CDR2 FRNRAP. The DNA for the CDR3 is TGTGCTAGTGGTCCCGGGACAGCCTACGAGCAGTACTTC. It codes for CASGPGTAYEQYF.

The V and J genes are TRBV9 and TRBJ1-1; no firm D call. The germline V and J ends were trimmed by 1 base and 4 bases, with 11 bases remaining between them. Germline V CDR1 and CDR2: SGDLS, YYNGEE. CDR3 length: 14 amino acids. The CDR3 loop reads CASSVSAEGTEAFF. Written as DNA, the CDR3 is TGTGCCAGCAGCGTATCTGCGGAGGGCACTGAAGCTTTCTTT.

V gene TRBV2 combines with J gene TRBJ2-1; a weak D match, TRBD2 (6 bases). The CDR3 totals 13 residues. V was cut by 2 bases and J by 9 bases, with 11 bases left in between. Germline values: CDR1 SNHLY, CDR2 FYNNEI. Here the CDR3 reads CASSEWREGEQFF. DNA for the CDR3: TGTGCCAGCAGTGAATGGCGGGAAGGTGAGCAGTTCTTC.

The chain combines TRBV6-5 with TRBJ2-5; TRBD1 matches at 7 bases. With the DNA end fitting TRBJ2-7 better, the J assignment may be wrong. The germline CDR1 and CDR2 sequences are MNHEY and SVGAGI. This CDR3 spans 12 amino acids. The DNA for the CDR3 is TGTGCCAGCAGTTTGGACAGGTACGAGCAGTACTTC. Protein sequence: CASSLDRYEQYF.

This clone has only a few counts. The rearrangement uses TRBV11-2 and TRBJ1-5; tentative D call: TRBD1 (6 bases). CDR3 size: 13 residues. V lost 1 base and J lost 8, with 9 bases in between. Per the germline V gene, CDR1 is SGHAT and CDR2 is FQNNGV. The CDR3 protein is CASSLGYREPQHF. In DNA, the CDR3 is TGTGCCAGCAGCTTAGGCTACAGGGAGCCCCAGCATTTT.

The chain employs TRBV29-1 and TRBJ2-1; 9 bases match TRBD1. The germline CDR1 and CDR2 sequences are SQVTM and ANQGSEA. The CDR3 is 14 amino acids. V shed 7 bases, J shed 1 base, and the junction held 5 bases outside the gene matches. DNA of the CDR3: TGCAGCGGGCTGGACAGGGGATCCTACAATGAGCAGTTCTTC. This translates into CSGLDRGSYNEQFF.

This chain joins TRBV2 and TRBJ1-5; D is unclear. Germline V gene sequence: CDR1 SNHLY, CDR2 FYNNEI. The length of the CDR3 is 14 residues. V gave up 3 bases and J gave up 4 bases, with 10 bases separating them. CDR3 in amino acids: CASSDYRRNQPQHF. The CDR3 region has the DNA TGTGCCAGCAGTGATTATCGGCGGAATCAGCCCCAGCATTTT.

This chain joins TRBV9 and TRBJ2-5, with D tentatively TRBD1 (6 bases). The CDR3 spans 14 residues. The germline V and J ends were trimmed by 4 bases and 0 bases, with 10 bases remaining between them. The V gene's germline CDR1 is SGDLS and CDR2 YYNGEE. In DNA form, the CDR3 reads TGTGCCAGCAGCCCAAGGGGGTACCAAGAGACCCAGTACTTC. This gives the protein CASSPRGYQETQYF.

The chain is built from TRBV30 and TRBJ2-2, with TRBD1 matching over 9 bases. Germline CDR1 reads GTSNPN; CDR2 reads SVGIG (reference sequence). The CDR3 is 16 amino acids. The V gene end was trimmed by 2 bases and the J gene end by 4 bases; junction bases not matched to a gene: 8. CDR3 amino acids: CAWSRGDRELTGELFF. The CDR3 DNA reads TGTGCCTGGAGTAGGGGGGACAGGGAACTCACCGGGGAGCTGTTTTTT.

V usage is TRBV4-3 and J usage is TRBJ2-1; TRBD2 matches 12 bases. The CDR3 is made up of 17 amino acids. Germline V lookup: CDR1 LGHNA, CDR2 YSLEER. Trimming cost V 2 bases and J 9 bases; bases outside gene matches: 11. The CDR3 DNA follows: TGCGCCAGCAGCCAAAGGCTAGCGGGAGGGCCCAGGGTTGAGCAGTTCTTC. This translates into CASSQRLAGGPRVEQFF.

The V gene is TRBV27, the J gene TRBJ2-5, with 7 bases matching TRBD2. The last part of the DNA fits TRBJ2-7 better; the J call may be wrong. Germline loops: CDR1 MNHEY, CDR2 SMNVEV (reference sequence). The CDR3 runs to 14 residues. The CDR3 DNA sequence: TGTGCCAGCAGTTTTGCTAGCGGTCCCTACGAGCAGTACTTC. Translation gives CASSFASGPYEQYF.

This clone was observed a single time. J is TRBJ2-1 and V is TRBV30; TRBD1 might be the D (6 bases). Germline V lookup: CDR1 GTSNPN, CDR2 SVGIG (reference sequence). The CDR3 consists of 14 residues. The V end was cut by 3 bases, the J end by 10 bases, with 19 bases between. The CDR3 coding sequence is TGTGCCTGGAGAAGGGGGATCCGTCCGGACGAGCAGTTCTTC. This gives the protein CAWRRGIRPDEQFF.

The chain is built from TRBV29-1 and TRBJ2-7, with D tentatively TRBD2 (6 bases). V shed 4 bases and J shed 3 bases, with 13 bases lying between them. CDR1 and CDR2 (germline): SQVTM, ANQGSEA. This CDR3 contains 13 residues. Here the CDR3 DNA reads TGCAGCGTTGTTATCGGGGGAAACTACGAGCAGTACTTC. Its translation is CSVVIGGNYEQYF.

V gene TRBV20-1 combines with J gene TRBJ1-2; D is uncertain. V was trimmed by 0 bases and J by 8 bases, leaving 7 bases between them. The CDR3 consists of 11 residues. In germline, CDR1 is DFQATT, CDR2 SNEGSKA (reference sequence). The CDR3 sequence is CSARDPEGYTF. CDR3 DNA: TGCAGTGCTAGAGATCCGGAGGGCTACACCTTC.

The V and J genes are TRBV5-1 and TRBJ2-1; 8 bases line up with TRBD2. J gave up 8 bases and V 0 bases, and 13 bases lay outside the gene matches. Germline-derived CDR1 and CDR2 are SGHRS and YFSETQ. The CDR3 contains 17 residues. This CDR3 is CASSLASGGGLEDEQFF. The CDR3 DNA reads as TGCGCCAGCAGCTTGGCCTCGGGCGGGGGGCTTGAGGATGAGCAGTTCTTC.

The chain combines TRBV19 with TRBJ2-3; TRBD2 is a possible D gene (6 bases). CDR3 length: 14 amino acids. In germline, CDR1 is LNHDA, CDR2 SQIVND (reference sequence). Trimming stripped 3 bases from V and 4 bases from J, with 11 bases between. The CDR3 DNA is TGTGCCAGTAGTATGGGGGAGGTTCCAGATACGCAGTATTTT. Translating it yields CASSMGEVPDTQYF.

The chain employs TRBV30 and TRBJ2-3, with TRBD2 matching 9 bases. CDR3 length: 16 amino acids. The germline V gene encodes CDR1 GTSNPN and CDR2 SVGIG (reference sequence). Trimming cost V 0 bases and J 4 bases; bases outside gene matches: 8. CDR3 amino acids: CAWSVVSGRFADTQYF. The CDR3 DNA reads as TGTGCCTGGAGTGTGGTGAGCGGGAGGTTCGCAGATACGCAGTATTTT.

This clone was observed once. CDR3 loop: CASRGTGIINEQFF. The DNA of the CDR3 is TGTGCCAGCAGAGGGACAGGGATCATCAATGAGCAGTTCTTC. This chain uses TRBV2 with TRBJ2-1; 9 positions match TRBD1. Per germline, CDR1 SNHLY and CDR2 FYNNEI. CDR3 length: 14 residues. V was pared by 6 bases and J by 6 bases, with 6 bases of the junction left unmatched.

This clone was counted a single time. The V call is TRBV5-1, the J call TRBJ2-1, with D maybe TRBD2 (5 bases). Germline-derived CDR1 and CDR2 are SGHRS and YFSETQ. The CDR3 length is 14 residues. V was pared by 5 bases and J by 2 bases, with 11 bases between. CDR3 DNA sequence: TGCGCCAGCAGGGCGGGTAGTACCTACAATGAGCAGTTCTTC. Its protein is CASRAGSTYNEQFF.